These 8 T cell receptor beta chains share one sample of origin, sequenced in a study of T cells in Graves' hyperthyroidism and ophthalmopathy. Amplified TCR beta CDR3 regions derived from RNA transcripts. Using the HTBI primer set, a first-round RT-PCR was run on the TCR CDR3. Each CDR3 protein is one row after TCRdb ran MiXCR on the multiplex PCR reads. The table shows fewer than 450,000 distinct CDR3 sequences, with about a fifth occurring only once. The sample was blood. These receptors were taken from a man aged 18 to 30 with Graves' ophthalmopathy.

This rearrangement joins TRBV6-4 to TRBJ2-2, with TRBD2 matching 9 bases. CDR3 size: 16 residues. Germline V lookup: CDR1 MRHNA, CDR2 SNTAGT. The V segment lost 6 bases and the J segment 10 bases; nucleotides outside the gene matches: 15. CDR3 sequence: CASRGGRGGKAEELFF. In DNA form, the CDR3 reads TGTGCCAGCAGAGGGGGGCGGGGGGGCAAGGCCGAGGAGCTGTTTTTT.

This clonotype has a handful of counts. The CDR3 sequence is CATSAAGGQGGDNEQFF. The CDR3 DNA is TGTGCCACCAGTGCGGCGGGGGGCCAGGGCGGGGACAATGAGCAGTTCTTC. The chain couples TRBV24-1 to TRBJ2-1; 8 bases line up with TRBD2. The CDR3 extends over 17 amino acids. The V segment lost 5 bases and the J segment 5 bases; nucleotides outside the gene matches: 13. Per the germline V gene, CDR1 is KGHDR and CDR2 is SFDVKD.

This clonotype was counted a few times. The chain recombines TRBV27 with TRBJ2-1; D might be TRBD1 or TRBD2, each matching 6 bases. V was shortened by 0 bases and J by 4 bases, with 10 bases between the two germline ends. This CDR3 has 15 residues. Germline loops: CDR1 MNHEY, CDR2 SMNVEV (reference sequence). The CDR3 region has the DNA TGTGCCAGCAGTTTATCGGGGGGCTTTTACAATGAGCAGTTCTTC. Translation gives CASSLSGGFYNEQFF.

Only a few counts were recorded for this clonotype. The rearrangement joins TRBV28 to TRBJ1-4, with D possibly being TRBD1 (5 bases). This CDR3 comprises 14 residues. Trimming shortened V by 6 bases and J by 11 bases, and 19 bases separated the two germline ends. CDR1 is MDHEN, CDR2 SYDVKM, per germline. In DNA form, the CDR3 reads TGTGCCAGCAGATCCGACAGCGGGGGTGGGAAACTGTTTTTT. It encodes CASRSDSGGGKLFF.

This clonotype came up a few times. The chain combines TRBV10-3 with TRBJ1-6; 9 bases are shared with TRBD1. Germline CDR1 and CDR2: ENHRY and SYGVKD. The CDR3 has 14 residues. Trimming at V came to 5 bases and at J to 7 bases, leaving 3 bases not matched to a gene. The DNA for the CDR3 is TGTGCCATCAGTCGACAGGGGGGGAATTCACCCCTCCACTTT. Residues: CAISRQGGNSPLHF.

This clonotype came up many times. CDR3 bases: TGTGCCAGCAGTTTAGGCAGGGGGTCGTTTCAGCCCCAGCATTTT. Protein product: CASSLGRGSFQPQHF. The chain couples TRBV12-3 or TRBV12-4 to TRBJ1-5; 7 bases fit TRBD1. The CDR3 loop spans 15 amino acids. V gave up 1 base and J gave up 6 bases; unmatched junction bases: 6.

A word on this clonotype: A much larger clonotype is one base distant, so this may be a read error. The chain couples TRBV3-1 to TRBJ2-7, with D possibly TRBD2 on 7 matching bases. This CDR3 contains 15 residues. Trimming stripped 4 bases from V and 3 bases from J, with 16 bases between. CDR1 LGHDT and CDR2 YNNKEL come from the germline V gene (reference sequence). This CDR3 is CASSPGDGGGYEQYF. In nucleotides, the CDR3 is TGTGCCAGCAGCCCAGGGGATGGCGGGGGCTACGAGCAGTACTTC.

At least ten counts were recorded for this clonotype. The rearrangement joins TRBV3-1 to TRBJ2-3; no firm D call. Germline V gives CDR1 LGHDT, CDR2 YNNKEL (reference sequence). The CDR3 contains 15 residues. The V gene lost 6 bases and the J gene lost 2 bases, with 15 bases spanning the gap. The DNA for the CDR3 is TGTGCCAGCAGTTTCACTTTTCAGGTCACAGATACGCAGTATTTT. Its protein is CASSFTFQVTDTQYF.